What follows describes a single T cell receptor (beta chain). The data are from a study of blood T cell repertoires in COVID-19. About the study: Samples of COVID-19 (acute and convalescent) were obtained from the United States, Italy and Spain. T cells, B-cell-depleted T cells, or PBMCs supplied cDNA or gDNA.

Authors' processing steps: Reference gene primer amplification gave nucleated cell count estimates. The table came from immunoSEQ multiplex PCR; TCRdb's copy has only in-frame clones and leaves some out. D and trimming were read from the DNA, whereas the V and J calls and clone size are those reported in that table. The table records about 670,000 clones, 85% to 90% of them present only once. CDR1 and CDR2 (germline): SGHRS, YFSETQ. The CDR3 covers 13 residues. V lost 4 bases to trimming and J lost 5 bases; unmatched junction nucleotides: 4. Material for sequencing was peripheral blood. The chain couples TRBV5-1 to TRBJ2-3, with 7 bases matching TRBD2. The clonotype comes from a woman aged 18 to 35 with acute or convalescent COVID-19. The CDR3, as DNA: TGCGCCAGCAGCACCCGGGGGGTAGATACGCAGTATTTT. Translation gives CASSTRGVDTQYF.